This paragraph reports one T cell receptor beta chain. Method: immunoSEQ multiplex PCR; TCRdb's copy keeps in-frame clones and lacks some. The repertoire holds 100,000 to 150,000 clones, roughly nine tenths seen once, with approximately 3.5% in the top ten. The data derive from a study of blood T cell repertoires in COVID-19. The wider study: The cDNA or gDNA used as material had been derived from T cells, B-cell-depleted T cells, or PBMCs.

This CDR3 spans 16 amino acids. Germline CDR1 and CDR2: SGHTA and FQGNSA. V was cut by 4 bases and J by 6 bases, with 20 bases left in between. Sequenced input: peripheral blood. The source of this sequence is a man in his forties or fifties with active COVID-19. V is TRBV7-2 and J is TRBJ2-3, with D possibly being TRBD2 (6 bases). CDR3 coding DNA: TGTGCCAGCAGCTCGACCTTAGCGGCGCGGCTTGATACGCAGTATTTT. Protein: CASSSTLAARLDTQYF. The variable domain in full, completed from reference TRBV7-2 and TRBJ2-3, reads GAGVSQSPSNKVTEKGKDVELRCDPISGHTALYWYRQSLGQGLEFLIYFQGNSAPDKSGLPSDRFSAERTGGSVSTLTIQRTQQEDSAVYLCASSSTLAARLDTQYFGPGTRLTVL.